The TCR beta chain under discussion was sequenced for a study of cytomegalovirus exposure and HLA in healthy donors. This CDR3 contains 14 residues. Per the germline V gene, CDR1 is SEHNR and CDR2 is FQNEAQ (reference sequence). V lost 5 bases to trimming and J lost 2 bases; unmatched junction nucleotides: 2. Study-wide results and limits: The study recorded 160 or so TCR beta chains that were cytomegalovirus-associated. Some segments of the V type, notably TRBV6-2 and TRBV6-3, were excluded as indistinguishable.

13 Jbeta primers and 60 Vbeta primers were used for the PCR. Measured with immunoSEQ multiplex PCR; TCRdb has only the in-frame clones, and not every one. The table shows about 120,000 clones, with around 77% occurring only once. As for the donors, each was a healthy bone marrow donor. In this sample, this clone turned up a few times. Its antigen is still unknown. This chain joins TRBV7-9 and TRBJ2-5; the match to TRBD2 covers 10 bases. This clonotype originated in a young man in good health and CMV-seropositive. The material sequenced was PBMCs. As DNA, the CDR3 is TGTGCCAGCAGCCCGGGACTAGCGCAAGAGACCCAGTACTTC. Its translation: CASSPGLAQETQYF.